This entry concerns a single TCR beta chain. These data belong to a study of cytomegalovirus exposure and HLA in healthy donors. Unmatched junction bases numbered 4, after V lost 5 bases and J lost 9 bases. Germline CDR1 and CDR2: LNHNV and YYDKDF (reference sequence). The CDR3 consists of 14 residues. It was with 60 Vbeta and 13 Jbeta primers that the PCR ran. Clones were sequenced by immunoSEQ multiplex PCR, and TCRdb holds only the in-frame ones, with some missing. The sample consists of some 87,000 clones, around 70% of them appearing once. The sequenced sample was PBMCs. This receptor was obtained from a woman aged 50 to 60 in good health and CMV-seropositive. The genes are TRBV15 and TRBJ2-1, with TRBD2 matching 13 bases. The CDR3 region has the DNA TGTGCCACCAGCGGGACTAGCGGGAATAGTGAGCAGTTCTTC. It encodes CATSGTSGNSEQFF.